The T cell receptor (beta chain) under discussion was sequenced for a study of T cell repertoires in cytomegalovirus infection. As for the study in general: The public TCR beta signatures pointed to both CMV infection and matching HLA type.

Concerning this clonotype itself: Its antigen is not known.

Study-level points and caveats: There were HLA-C-restricted CMV-specific TCR beta clonotypes dominating the ex vivo response.

TCRdb re-called the reads with MiXCR, one entry per CDR3 protein. The sample yields fewer than 1,000,000 distinct CDR3 sequences, around 32% seen once. Sample: cultured CD8+ T cells from PBMCs, taken from culture after CMV antigen stimulation. This receptor was taken from a human donor in good health (CMV status not recorded). Some clones in this sample may be carry-over from other donors' samples.

Here the CDR3 reads CASSYSIWDTEAFF. The CDR3 region has the DNA TGTGCCAGCAGTTACTCGATTTGGGACACTGAAGCTTTCTTT. The chain has TRBV6-6 and TRBJ1-1, with no clear D. V was trimmed by 0 bases and J by 3 bases, leaving 8 bases between them. From germline, CDR1 is MNHNY and CDR2 SVGAGI (reference sequence). CDR3 length: 14 amino acids.